Included here is one T cell receptor (beta chain) sequence, with context. What it binds is unknown. This specimen belongs to a study of cytomegalovirus exposure and HLA in healthy donors. Overall study findings and caveats: Beyond CMV serostatus, there was no information to go on about immune exposure. TCR beta V- and J-gene trimming was later associated with a missense DCLRE1C variant.

Both 60 Vbeta primers and 13 Jbeta primers went into the PCR. Assay used: immunoSEQ multiplex PCR; TCRdb lists only in-frame clones, some missing. The table shows 100,000 or so clones, with approximately 80% occurring only once. Sequencing used PBMCs. This TCR was recovered from a young man in good health and CMV-seronegative.

CDR3 nucleotide sequence: TGTGCCAGTAGTATCGCTATCCCGGGACTAGCGGCTACCTACGAGCAGTACTTC. Translated, it gives CASSIAIPGLAATYEQYF. The V and J genes are TRBV19 and TRBJ2-7, with 11 bases identical to TRBD2. With 3 bases clipped from V and 2 bases from J, the junction kept 12 bases outside the gene matches. The CDR3 extends over 18 amino acids. Germline-derived CDR1 and CDR2 are LNHDA and SQIVND (reference sequence).